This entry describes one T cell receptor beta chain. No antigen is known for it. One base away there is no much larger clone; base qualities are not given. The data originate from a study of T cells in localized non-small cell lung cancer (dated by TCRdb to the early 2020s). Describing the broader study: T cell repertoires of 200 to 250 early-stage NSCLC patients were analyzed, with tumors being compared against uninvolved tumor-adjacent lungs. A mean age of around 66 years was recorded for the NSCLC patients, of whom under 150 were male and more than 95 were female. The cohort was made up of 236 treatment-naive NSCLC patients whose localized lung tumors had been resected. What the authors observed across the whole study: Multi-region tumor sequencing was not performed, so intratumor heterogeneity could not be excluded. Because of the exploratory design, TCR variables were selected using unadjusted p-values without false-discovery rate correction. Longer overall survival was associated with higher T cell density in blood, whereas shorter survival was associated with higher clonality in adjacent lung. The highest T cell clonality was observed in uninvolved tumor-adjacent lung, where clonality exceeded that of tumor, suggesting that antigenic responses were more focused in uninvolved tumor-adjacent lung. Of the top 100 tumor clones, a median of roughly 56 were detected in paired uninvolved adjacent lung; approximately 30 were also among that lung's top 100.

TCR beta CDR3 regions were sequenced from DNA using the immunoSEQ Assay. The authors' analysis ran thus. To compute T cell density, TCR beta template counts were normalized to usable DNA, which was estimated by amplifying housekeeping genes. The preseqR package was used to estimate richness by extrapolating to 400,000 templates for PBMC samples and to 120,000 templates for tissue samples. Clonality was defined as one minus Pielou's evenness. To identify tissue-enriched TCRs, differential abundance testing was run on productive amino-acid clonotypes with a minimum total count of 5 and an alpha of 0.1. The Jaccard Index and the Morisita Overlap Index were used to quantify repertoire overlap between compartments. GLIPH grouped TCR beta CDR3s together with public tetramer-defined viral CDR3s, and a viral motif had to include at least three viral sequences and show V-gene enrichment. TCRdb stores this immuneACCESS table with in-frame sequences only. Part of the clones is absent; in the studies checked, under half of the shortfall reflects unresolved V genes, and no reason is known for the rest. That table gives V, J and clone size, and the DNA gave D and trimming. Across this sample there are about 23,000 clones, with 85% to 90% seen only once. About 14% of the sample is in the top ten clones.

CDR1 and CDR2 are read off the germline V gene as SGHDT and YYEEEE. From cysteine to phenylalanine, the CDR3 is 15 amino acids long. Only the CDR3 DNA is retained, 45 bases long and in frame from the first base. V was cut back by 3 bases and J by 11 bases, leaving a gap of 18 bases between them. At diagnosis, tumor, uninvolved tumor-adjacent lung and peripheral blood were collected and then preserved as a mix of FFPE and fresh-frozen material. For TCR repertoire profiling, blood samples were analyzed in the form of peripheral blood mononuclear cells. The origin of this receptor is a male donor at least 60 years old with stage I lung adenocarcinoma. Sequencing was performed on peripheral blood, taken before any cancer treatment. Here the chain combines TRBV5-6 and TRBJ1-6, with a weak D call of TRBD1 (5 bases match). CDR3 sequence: CASSSRRVRAPPLHF. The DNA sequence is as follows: TGTGCCAGCAGCTCGCGTCGGGTCAGGGCGCCACCCCTCCACTTT.